These 9 T cell receptor beta chains were sequenced from one sample in a study. TCRdb called the RT-PCR reads again in MiXCR, with one record for every CDR3 protein. The table shows more than 550,000 distinct CDR3 sequences, with around 14% occurring only once. Material for sequencing was memory CD4+ T cells from blood. The receptors derive from a female donor in good health, serving as a healthy control.

This clonotype has a count of ten or more. In DNA, the CDR3 is TGCGCCAGCAGCCAAGATGGGTCTAGCGGAGACTACGAGCAGTACTTC. As protein: CASSQDGSSGDYEQYF. This chain joins TRBV4-3 and TRBJ2-7; 7 bases are shared with TRBD2. V lost 0 bases to trimming and J lost 3 bases; unmatched junction nucleotides: 8. The CDR3 sequence is 16 residues long. CDR1 LGHNA and CDR2 YSLEER come from the germline V gene.

This clonotype has ten or more counts. The J gene is TRBJ2-4, the V gene TRBV5-1; 9 positions match TRBD2. V was clipped by 0 bases and J by 5 bases; unmatched bases: 3. This CDR3 has 15 amino acids. CDR1 and CDR2 from the germline V gene are SGHRS and YFSETQ. CDR3 sequence (DNA): TGCGCCAGCAGCTTGGTAGCGGGAGAGCAAAACATTCAGTACTTC. Translating it yields CASSLVAGEQNIQYF.

Many counts were recorded for this clonotype. V usage is TRBV7-2 and J usage is TRBJ2-3; D remains unclear. This CDR3 is built from 16 residues. From germline, CDR1 is SGHTA and CDR2 FQGNSA. Trimming pared 1 base from V and 0 bases from J, leaving 11 bases between. The CDR3: CASSLVGTTSTDTQYF. CDR3 sequence (DNA): TGTGCCAGCAGCTTAGTGGGAACAACCAGCACAGATACGCAGTATTTT.

This clonotype came up many times. This chain links TRBV29-1 with TRBJ2-7; maybe TRBD2 (5 bases). Germline lookup yields CDR1 SQVTM and CDR2 ANQGSEA. The CDR3 extends over 12 amino acids. CDR3: CSARLGVYEQYF. As DNA, the CDR3 is TGCAGTGCAAGACTGGGAGTCTACGAGCAGTACTTC.

The chain couples TRBV7-6 to TRBJ2-5, with D hard to call. The ends were cut back, 5 bases at V and 5 bases at J, with 27 bases in the middle. Looked up from germline, CDR1 is SGHVS and CDR2 is FNYEAQ. The CDR3 runs 18 residues. The CDR3: CASSPKSEKWSIEETQYF. CDR3 DNA: TGTGCCAGCAGCCCGAAGTCGGAGAAATGGTCGATAGAGGAGACCCAGTACTTC.

This chain links TRBV9 with TRBJ2-1, with 11 bases that match TRBD2. V lost 0 bases to trimming and J lost 2 bases; unmatched junction nucleotides: 1. From germline, CDR1 is SGDLS and CDR2 YYNGEE. This CDR3 contains 16 residues. The DNA for the CDR3 is TGTGCCAGCAGCGTAGGACTAGCGGGGACCTACAATGAGCAGTTCTTC. Amino acid sequence: CASSVGLAGTYNEQFF. Full variable domain (missing parts from reference TRBV9 and TRBJ2-1): DSGVTQTPKHLITATGQRVTLRCSPRSGDLSVYWYQQSLDQGLQFLIQYYNGEERAKGNILERFSAQQFPDLHSELNLSSLELGDSALYFCASSVGLAGTYNEQFFGPGTRLTVL.

This clonotype was counted many times. The rearrangement links TRBV5-1 to TRBJ2-3; 8 nucleotides match TRBD1. The V segment lost 4 bases and the J segment 2 bases; nucleotides outside the gene matches: 9. CDR3 length equals 16 residues. The germline V gene encodes CDR1 SGHRS and CDR2 YFSETQ. The CDR3 DNA is TGCGCCAGCAGCCGCGTAGCAGGGGGCCACACAGATACGCAGTATTTT. Translation: CASSRVAGGHTDTQYF.

The chain carries TRBV30 and TRBJ2-7; a possible D gene is TRBD1 (6 bases). Trimming removed 0 bases from V and 6 bases from J, with 15 bases in between. Germline-derived CDR1 and CDR2 are GTSNPN and SVGIG (reference sequence). This CDR3 is built from 14 residues. The CDR3 region is CAWSVQQGAGEQYF. CDR3 DNA: TGTGCCTGGAGTGTTCAACAGGGAGCAGGCGAGCAGTACTTC.

The table lists this clonotype with many counts. This sequence joins TRBV20-1 and TRBJ1-1; D perhaps matches TRBD1 (5 bases). This CDR3 has 16 amino acids. CDR1 DFQATT and CDR2 SNEGSKA come from the germline V gene (reference sequence). The DNA of the CDR3 is TGCAGCAGTACCCCAACAACAAGGGGCATGAACACTGAAGCTTTCTTT. As protein: CSSTPTTRGMNTEAFF.